This T cell receptor (beta chain) was identified in a study of blood T cells in healthy people across ages. About this clonotype itself: Its specificity is unknown.

This CDR3 contains 16 residues. The V and J ends lost 5 bases and 0 bases, in that order; junction bases with no gene match: 3. Germline CDR1 SGHAT, CDR2 FQNNGV. Study conclusions and caveats: Age brought a roughly linear fall in TCR beta diversity measured per million T cells. There were more naive CD4+ cells and higher diversity in long-lived donors than in aged donors.

Samples had at least 7 million PBMCs isolated from them. The authors ran a second PCR of about 6 to 12 cycles using a sample-barcoded 5' primer and a J-beta primer mix. Each of the cDNA molecules was tagged by a template-switch adaptor with 12 random nucleotides. Each CDR3 protein is one row after TCRdb ran MiXCR on the 5' RACE reads. The data hold 700,000 to 1,000,000 distinct CDR3 sequences, with around two fifths observed a single time. The sample was blood. This receptor was obtained from a man between 60 and 75 years old in good health. This chain connects TRBV11-2 to TRBJ2-2; TRBD2 matches at 10 bases. The CDR3 DNA reads TGTGCCAGCAGCCGGACTAGCGGACCGAACACCGGGGAGCTGTTTTTT. This codes for CASSRTSGPNTGELFF.